Listed below are T cell receptor beta chains from one sample, sequenced in a study of blood T cell repertoires in COVID-19. Some clones are missing from TCRdb's copy, which holds only in-frame ones; the method was immunoSEQ multiplex PCR. Among around 470,000 clones, around 90% were seen once, and the ten largest hold under 0.7%. Specimen: PBMCs or T cells enriched from blood (not recorded which). The source is a young man who had recovered from COVID-19. The CDR3 runs from the conserved cysteine through the conserved F or W. D genes are given only for firm matches. Some rows mark clone size as missing; the rest say once, few, many or name a class of expanded clone.

j_gene | abundance | v_gene | d_gene | CDR3nt | CDR3aa
TRBJ1-1 | NA | TRBV9 | NA | TGTGCCAGCAGCTCCGACAGGTACACTGAAGCTTTCTTT | CASSSDRYTEAFF
TRBJ1-1 | NA | TRBV6-5 | NA | TGTGCCAGCAAGGGGTCGGAAAACACTGAAGCTTTCTTT | CASKGSENTEAFF
TRBJ2-7 | NA | TRBV30 | NA | TGTGCCTGGAGTTTTTCTACCGAGCAGTACTTC | CAWSFSTEQYF
TRBJ2-7 | NA | TRBV2 | TRBD2 | TGTGCCAGCAGTTTCTCTAGCGGGGTCCACGAGCAGTACTTC | CASSFSSGVHEQYF
TRBJ2-7 | NA | TRBV27 | TRBD2 | TGTGCCAGCACCTCCAATAGCGGGAGATCGGACGAGCAGTACTTC | CASTSNSGRSDEQYF
TRBJ1-3 | NA | TRBV28 | NA | TGTGCCAGCAGTTTTTCAACGGGGGTCACTAGCTCTGGAAACACCATATATTTT | CASSFSTGVTSSGNTIYF
TRBJ1-2 | NA | TRBV6-1 | TRBD1 | TGTGCCAGCAGTGAGCCCGGGACAGGGATCTATGGCTACACCTTC | CASSEPGTGIYGYTF
TRBJ1-4 | NA | TRBV5-1 | NA | TGCGCCAGCAGCTTAGACCCCAGCGCGGGGGGGAAACTGTTTTTT | CASSLDPSAGGKLFF
TRBJ1-1 | NA | TRBV6-5 | NA | TGTGCCAGCAGATATAAGCAGGGGTACACTGAAGCTTTCTTT | CASRYKQGYTEAFF
TRBJ2-7 | NA | TRBV19 | TRBD2 | TGTGCCAGTATAAGGACTAGCGGAACCTACGAGCAGTACTTC | CASIRTSGTYEQYF
TRBJ2-3 | NA | TRBV25-1 | TRBD1 | TGTGCCAGCAGTGAATTTCCCGGGACAGGGGTTCCAGATACGCAGTATTTT | CASSEFPGTGVPDTQYF
TRBJ1-5 | once | TRBV28 | NA | TGTGCCAGCAGTTTATTGCAGGGAGCGGGTCAGCCCCAGCATTTT | CASSLLQGAGQPQHF
TRBJ2-7 | NA | TRBV5-5 | TRBD1 | TGTGCCAGCAGCTTGGGTGGACAGGGATACGAGCAGTACTTC | CASSLGGQGYEQYF
TRBJ2-5 | NA | TRBV5-6 | NA | TGTGCCAGCAGTCCAAGGGCGACAGCACAAGAGACCCAGTACTTC | CASSPRATAQETQYF
TRBJ2-7 | NA | TRBV5-4 | NA | TGTGCCAGCAGCCGGACAGACGACTACGAGCAGTACTTC | CASSRTDDYEQYF
TRBJ1-1 | NA | TRBV3-1/TRBV3-2 | NA | TGTGCCAGCAGGCTCGGGTCGAACACTGAAGCTTTCTTT | CASRLGSNTEAFF
TRBJ1-2 | NA | TRBV10-3 | NA | TGTGCCATCAGTGACCTATATGGCTACACCTTC | CAISDLYGYTF
TRBJ2-7 | NA | TRBV27 | TRBD2 | TGTGCCAGCAGCCTCCTAGCGGGCAAGGCCTACGAGCAGTACTTC | CASSLLAGKAYEQYF
TRBJ2-2 | NA | TRBV7-7 | NA | TGTGCCAGCAGCCTTGCGGAGGGGGCCCCCACCGGGGAGCTGTTTTTT | CASSLAEGAPTGELFF
TRBJ2-7 | few | TRBV3-1/TRBV3-2 | TRBD1 | TGTGCCAGCAGCCAAGGCGGGACAGGGGCCTACGAGCAGTACTTC | CASSQGGTGAYEQYF
TRBJ1-1 | once | TRBV18 | NA | TGTGCCAGCTCACTGTCCCATTTGAGCACTGAAGCTTTCTTT | CASSLSHLSTEAFF
TRBJ2-2 | NA | TRBV2 | NA | TGTGCCAGCAGTGAAATTACGAGCTCCGGGGAGCTGTTTTTT | CASSEITSSGELFF
TRBJ2-7 | NA | TRBV28 | TRBD2 | TGTGCCAGCAGTACGGGACTACCCTACGAGCAGTACTTC | CASSTGLPYEQYF
TRBJ1-2 | NA | TRBV3-1/TRBV3-2 | NA | TGTGCCAGCAGCCAACGCGAAAACTATGGCTACACCTTC | CASSQRENYGYTF
TRBJ2-7 | NA | TRBV5-1 | TRBD2 | TGCGCCAGCACCACCGCGGGGGGCAACGAGCAGTACTTC | CASTTAGGNEQYF
TRBJ2-1 | NA | TRBV12-2 | NA | TGTGCAAGTCGCTTAGCGTCCACTAGCGGGGAGTACAATGAGCAGTTCTTC | CASRLASTSGEYNEQFF
TRBJ2-3 | NA | TRBV29-1 | TRBD2 | TGCAGCGTTCAGCGCGGGAGAACAGATACGCAGTATTTT | CSVQRGRTDTQYF
TRBJ2-3 | once | TRBV5-6 | TRBD2 | TGTGCCAGCAGCTTAAAGTGGACTAGCGGGGCTGGAGATACGCAGTATTTT | CASSLKWTSGAGDTQYF
TRBJ1-1 | few | TRBV29-1 | NA | TGCAGCGCCATCACAGGGATCGGTGCTGAAGCTTTCTTT | CSAITGIGAEAFF
TRBJ1-2 | NA | TRBV5-1 | NA | TGCGCCAGCAGCTTGGAGGGAGATGGCTACACCTTC | CASSLEGDGYTF
TRBJ2-4 | NA | TRBV2 | NA | TGTGCCAGCTCTTCAGAAAACATTCAGTACTTC | CASSSENIQYF
TRBJ1-2 | NA | TRBV12-3/TRBV12-4 | NA | TGTGCCAGCAGTTTCCAGGGTCTCCACACCTTC | CASSFQGLHTF
TRBJ2-7 | NA | TRBV9 | NA | TGTGCCAGCAGCGTACGCGCCTCAATTGGGAGTTCCTACGAGCAGTACTTC | CASSVRASIGSSYEQYF
TRBJ1-2 | NA | TRBV10-3 | TRBD1 | TGTGCCATCAGTGAGTTTGGCAGGGGGAGTTATGGCTACACCTTC | CAISEFGRGSYGYTF
TRBJ2-5 | NA | TRBV2 | TRBD2 | TGTGCCAGCAGCCGGGGACTAGCGGGATCAGAGACCCAGTACTTC | CASSRGLAGSETQYF
TRBJ1-2 | NA | TRBV14 | NA | TGTGCCAGCAGCCATGCGGTCAACTATGGCTACACCTTC | CASSHAVNYGYTF
TRBJ2-7 | NA | TRBV11-2 | NA | TGTGCCAGCAGCTTAGAACCCGGGACATACTACGAGCAGTACTTC | CASSLEPGTYYEQYF
TRBJ2-1 | NA | TRBV10-3 | NA | TGTGCCGTAGGGAGCGACGGAGACAATGAGCAGTTCTTC | CAVGSDGDNEQFF
TRBJ1-1 | NA | TRBV9 | TRBD1 | TGTGCCAGCAGATCCGGGACAGGGGACACTGAAGCTTTCTTT | CASRSGTGDTEAFF
TRBJ1-2 | NA | TRBV18 | TRBD1 | TGTGCCAGCTCACAAGAACAGGGGTTGGGCTATGGCTACACCTTC | CASSQEQGLGYGYTF
TRBJ1-2 | few | TRBV5-1 | NA | TGCGCCAGCAGTCTTGCTCAGACTGTTAACTATGGCTACACCTTC | CASSLAQTVNYGYTF
TRBJ2-2 | few | TRBV5-1 | NA | TGCGCCAGCAGCTTGGGAGCCGGGGAGCTGTTTTTT | CASSLGAGELFF
TRBJ1-1 | NA | TRBV6-1 | NA | TGTGCCAGCAGTGAATTAATATGGACACCGAACACTGAAGCTTTCTTT | CASSELIWTPNTEAFF
TRBJ1-4 | once | TRBV5-5 | TRBD1 | TGTGCCAGCAGCTTGGGTCCTAGGACAGGAGAAAAACTGTTTTTT | CASSLGPRTGEKLFF
TRBJ2-4 | NA | TRBV27 | NA | TGTGCCAGCTCCTCCCCTAGCGCCGAAAACATTCAGTACTTC | CASSSPSAENIQYF
TRBJ1-4 | NA | TRBV6-1 | NA | TGTGCCAGCAGTGAACGGGTTTTACTGTTTTTT | CASSERVLLFF
TRBJ2-6 | NA | TRBV28 | TRBD1 | TGTGCCACCCGGTCGAGACAGGGGATCAACGTCCTGACTTTC | CATRSRQGINVLTF
TRBJ1-2 | once | TRBV29-1 | TRBD1 | TGCAGCGTGGCCCCGGGACAGGGGTATGGCTACACCTTC | CSVAPGQGYGYTF
TRBJ1-4 | NA | TRBV18 | NA | TGTGCCAGCTCCGGGGGGTCTAATGAAAAACTGTTTTTT | CASSGGSNEKLFF
TRBJ1-2 | NA | TRBV14 | NA | TGTGCCAGCAGCGCAACCTATAACTATGGCTACACCTTC | CASSATYNYGYTF
TRBJ1-3 | NA | TRBV3-1/TRBV3-2 | TRBD1 | TGTGCCAGCAGCCAGAAGACAGGGCACTCTGGAAACACCATATATTTT | CASSQKTGHSGNTIYF
TRBJ2-1 | NA | TRBV7-2 | NA | TGTGCCAGCAGCTTATTGAGGACTCGTAATGAGCAGTTCTTC | CASSLLRTRNEQFF
TRBJ2-1 | NA | TRBV28 | TRBD1 | TGTGCCAGCAGGCCGGGACAGGTGATCAATGAGCAGTTCTTC | CASRPGQVINEQFF
TRBJ2-3 | NA | TRBV18 | NA | TGTGCCAGCTCACCTACGAGCCGAGCAGATACGCAGTATTTT | CASSPTSRADTQYF
TRBJ2-7 | NA | TRBV28 | TRBD2 | TGTGCCAGCAGGACCCTCACCGGGACTAGCGGCTCCTACGAGCAGTACTTC | CASRTLTGTSGSYEQYF
TRBJ1-2 | NA | TRBV6-6 | NA | TGTGCCAGCAGCGTGAGGGGGACTAACTATGGCTACACCTTC | CASSVRGTNYGYTF